Shown below are 32 T cell receptor beta chains from a single sample sequenced in a study of T cell responses to AZD1222 COVID-19 vaccine. The assay was immunoSEQ multiplex PCR, and TCRdb's table has in-frame clones only and misses some. The table has over 150,000 clones, around nine tenths seen once; the top ten hold under 14%. The sequences come from peripheral blood, collected 28 days after the second AZD1222 dose. Receptor source: an adult who received the AZD1222 COVID-19 vaccine.

This chain connects TRBV6-2 or TRBV6-3 to TRBJ2-7; 15 positions match TRBD2. With V trimmed by 2 bases and J by 0 bases, 11 bases remained unmatched. Germline lookup yields CDR1 MNHEY and CDR2 SVGEGT. The CDR3 is made up of 20 amino acids. The CDR3 loop is CASSYHPPGLAGGGSYEQYF. The CDR3 DNA is TGTGCCAGCAGTTACCACCCTCCGGGACTAGCGGGGGGTGGCTCCTACGAGCAGTACTTC.

The rearrangement links TRBV7-2 to TRBJ2-3, with TRBD1 matching over 7 bases. The CDR3 is 16 residues long. The germline CDR1 and CDR2 sequences are SGHTA and FQGNSA. J gave up 4 bases and V 5 bases, and 12 bases lay outside the gene matches. Here the CDR3 reads CASSLRQGTGPDTQYF. Here the CDR3 DNA reads TGTGCCAGCAGCCTCCGACAGGGAACGGGCCCAGATACGCAGTATTTT.

This clone was observed once. The chain combines TRBV19 with TRBJ2-2; possible D gene TRBD1, 6 bases. Germline loops: CDR1 LNHDA, CDR2 SQIVND (reference sequence). The V and J ends lost 6 bases and 6 bases respectively, with 23 bases between them. The CDR3 contains 17 residues. This CDR3 reads CASRSSKIQGRPGELFF. The CDR3 DNA reads as TGTGCCAGTAGGTCTTCCAAAATTCAGGGGAGACCCGGGGAGCTGTTTTTT.

The V gene is TRBV11-1, the J gene TRBJ2-5; no firm D call. Trimming removed 1 base from V and 1 base from J, with 7 bases in between. Per germline, CDR1 SGHAT and CDR2 FQDESV (reference sequence). This CDR3 is built from 14 residues. The CDR3 reads CASSLDPSQETQYF. The CDR3, as DNA: TGTGCCAGCAGCTTAGATCCATCCCAAGAGACCCAGTACTTC.

The chain has TRBV27 and TRBJ2-3; 7 bases are shared with TRBD2. CDR1 is MNHEY, CDR2 SMNVEV, per germline (reference sequence). This CDR3 is 16 amino acids long. J lost 2 bases, V lost 5 bases, and 10 bases had no gene match. The CDR3 DNA reads TGTGCCAGCAGTCCCGTTGCGGGGGTTCTCACAGATACGCAGTATTTT. Translation gives CASSPVAGVLTDTQYF.

The chain employs TRBV3-1 (or the pseudogene TRBV3-2) and TRBJ2-7; 7 bases agree with TRBD1. There are 16 residues in the CDR3. Unmatched junction bases numbered 7, after V lost 1 base and J lost 1 base. Per the germline V gene, CDR1 is LGHDT and CDR2 is YNNKEL (reference sequence). Written as DNA, the CDR3 is TGTGCCAGCAGCCAAGGGTCCTACAGGGGTTCCTACGAGCAGTACTTC. This translates into CASSQGSYRGSYEQYF.

The chain joins TRBV6-6 to TRBJ1-4; possible D gene TRBD1, 5 bases. Germline V CDR1 and CDR2: MNHNY, SVGAGI (reference sequence). This CDR3 region has 14 residues. V was shortened by 5 bases and J by 5 bases, with 12 bases between the two germline ends. CDR3 DNA sequence: TGTGCCAGCAGTATGACAGCTTTCAATGAAAAACTGTTTTTT. It is translated as CASSMTAFNEKLFF.

This clone was recorded only once. V and J are TRBV6-5 and TRBJ2-5; the D gene is possibly TRBD1 (5 bases). Trimming pared 0 bases from V and 2 bases from J, leaving 7 bases between. Germline lookup yields CDR1 MNHEY and CDR2 SVGAGI. CDR3 size: 14 residues. The CDR3 region is CASSYSRQQETQYF. The CDR3 bases are TGTGCCAGCAGTTACTCTCGACAGCAAGAGACCCAGTACTTC.

This sequence joins TRBV4-1 and TRBJ1-2; D is unclear. This CDR3 contains 17 residues. The V end was cut by 4 bases, the J end by 3 bases, with 21 bases between. CDR1 is MGHRA and CDR2 is YSYEKL in the germline V gene. The CDR3 protein is CASSPTGGTRTYYGYTF. CDR3 coding DNA: TGCGCCAGCAGCCCTACTGGCGGAACCCGGACCTACTATGGCTACACCTTC.

This chain links TRBV19 with TRBJ1-2; D is possibly TRBD1 (5 bases). V was trimmed by 4 bases and J by 3 bases, leaving 9 bases between them. Germline V gene sequence: CDR1 LNHDA, CDR2 SQIVND (reference sequence). The CDR3 is made up of 13 amino acids. The CDR3 is CASSTDSYYGYTF. CDR3 bases: TGTGCCAGTAGTACCGACAGCTACTATGGCTACACCTTC.

The J gene is TRBJ2-1, the V gene TRBV7-2, with D unresolved. The CDR3 length is 14 residues. V was cut by 3 bases and J by 0 bases, with 6 bases left in between. Germline V gives CDR1 SGHTA, CDR2 FQGNSA. The CDR3 bases are TGTGCCAGCAGCTTTGGTAGCTCCTACAATGAGCAGTTCTTC. Translation: CASSFGSSYNEQFF.

The chain carries TRBV28 and TRBJ1-1; tentative D call: TRBD1 (6 bases). This CDR3 is built from 12 residues. Germline V gene data show CDR1 as MDHEN and CDR2 as SYDVKM. V was trimmed by 6 bases and J by 9 bases, leaving 14 bases between them. CDR3 DNA sequence: TGTGCCAGCAGCACAGGGATCAGCAAAGCTTTCTTT. It translates to CASSTGISKAFF.

This chain connects TRBV23-1 to TRBJ2-2; the D gene is possibly TRBD1 (5 bases). TRBV23-1 belongs to the ORF category, with a function that is uncertain. V lost 4 bases to trimming and J lost 4 bases, with 13 bases between them. This CDR3 region has 15 residues. This CDR3 is CASSLRPGFTGELFF. The CDR3 nucleotides read TGCGCCAGCAGTCTCCGCCCAGGGTTCACCGGGGAGCTGTTTTTT.

The chain has TRBV27 and TRBJ2-2; TRBD1 matches 9 bases. The CDR3 totals 18 residues. Germline V lookup: CDR1 MNHEY, CDR2 SMNVEV (reference sequence). After removal of 6 bases from V and 1 base from J, the junction contained 12 bases not matched to a gene. In DNA form, the CDR3 reads TGTGCCAGCAGCCCCCCCCGTGCGGGACAGGGGAACACCGGGGAGCTGTTTTTT. Translated, it gives CASSPPRAGQGNTGELFF.

The chain links TRBV2 to TRBJ1-4; D gene uncertain. Germline lookup yields CDR1 SNHLY and CDR2 FYNNEI. V was cut by 4 bases and J by 7 bases, with 22 bases left in between. This CDR3 is 17 amino acids long. The CDR3 DNA sequence: TGTGCCAGCAGTGCGAGAGGCCCCATCGTGTCGGGTGAAAAACTGTTTTTT. It encodes CASSARGPIVSGEKLFF.

CDR3 in DNA: TGCGCCAGCAGCTTGTCGAACAGCGTCTACGAGCAGTACTTC. Translation: CASSLSNSVYEQYF. The V call is TRBV5-1, the J call TRBJ2-7; D gene unclear. Germline V gene lookup returns CDR1 SGHRS and CDR2 YFSETQ. The germline V and J ends were trimmed by 1 base and 3 bases, with 11 bases remaining between them. This CDR3 has 14 amino acids.

The CDR3 here is CASSLGGGVYEQYF. The DNA of the CDR3 is TGTGCCAGCAGCTTAGGTGGGGGGGTTTACGAGCAGTACTTC. The V call is TRBV7-2, the J call TRBJ2-7; 7 nucleotides align to TRBD2. V lost 1 base to trimming and J lost 4 bases; unmatched junction nucleotides: 4. The CDR3 is made up of 14 amino acids. Germline V lookup: CDR1 SGHTA, CDR2 FQGNSA.

The rearrangement links TRBV5-1 to TRBJ1-1; TRBD1 is a possible D gene (6 bases). The CDR3 runs 15 residues. Per the germline V gene, CDR1 is SGHRS and CDR2 is YFSETQ. V was clipped by 2 bases and J by 0 bases, with 11 bases between them. CDR3 sequence (DNA): TGCGCCAGCAGCTTAACAGGGCCGTTGAACACTGAAGCTTTCTTT. Its protein is CASSLTGPLNTEAFF.

The chain links TRBV7-9 to TRBJ2-5; 11 bases agree with TRBD2. Germline assignment: CDR1 SEHNR and CDR2 FQNEAQ (reference sequence). Trimming removed 5 bases from V and 3 bases from J; junction bases left unmatched: 11. CDR3 length equals 17 residues. CDR3 loop: CASSLASGGPGEETQYF. CDR3 coding DNA: TGTGCCAGCAGCCTCGCTAGCGGGGGGCCGGGGGAAGAGACCCAGTACTTC.

The chain links TRBV19 to TRBJ2-2; 7 bases map to TRBD1. Germline V gene lookup returns CDR1 LNHDA and CDR2 SQIVND (reference sequence). J was trimmed by 0 bases and V by 5 bases; bases with no gene match: 6. This CDR3 spans 16 amino acids. CDR3 sequence reads: CASSRRDSANTGELFF. Here the CDR3 DNA reads TGTGCCAGTAGTCGCCGGGACAGCGCGAACACCGGGGAGCTGTTTTTT.

The rearrangement uses TRBV4-1 and TRBJ1-2, with a weak D call TRBD1 (6 bases). Trimming shortened V by 0 bases and J by 4 bases, and 15 bases separated the two germline ends. CDR3 length equals 16 residues. Germline V CDR1 and CDR2: MGHRA, YSYEKL. The CDR3 DNA sequence: TGCGCCAGCAGCCAAGACGTTTCCGGACAGTTCTATGGCTACACCTTC. The encoded protein is CASSQDVSGQFYGYTF.

V gene TRBV9 combines with J gene TRBJ2-2, with D unresolved. The V gene's germline CDR1 is SGDLS and CDR2 YYNGEE. V shed 0 bases and J shed 6 bases, with 6 bases lying between them. This CDR3 contains 13 residues. The CDR3, as DNA: TGTGCCAGCAGCGTAGCCCTTCCCGGGGAGCTGTTTTTT. This encodes CASSVALPGELFF.

This chain connects TRBV5-4 to TRBJ2-4; 11 bases fit TRBD2. V shed 2 bases and J 0 bases; nucleotides not matched to a gene: 1. CDR1 is SGHNT and CDR2 is YYREEE in the germline V gene (reference sequence). CDR3 length: 16 amino acids. The CDR3 reads CASSLTSGGAKNIQYF. CDR3 in DNA: TGTGCCAGCAGCTTAACTAGCGGGGGAGCCAAAAACATTCAGTACTTC.

The chain links TRBV29-1 to TRBJ2-2, with D maybe TRBD2 (6 bases). The germline gives CDR1 SQVTM, CDR2 ANQGSEA. There are 15 residues in the CDR3. Trimming left V 1 base short and J 3 bases short, with 12 bases between. The chain's CDR3 is CSVEVGGPYTGELFF. CDR3 sequence (DNA): TGCAGCGTTGAAGTCGGGGGACCCTACACCGGGGAGCTGTTTTTT.

V gene TRBV25-1 combines with J gene TRBJ2-7; D unclear. Germline CDR1 is MGHDK and CDR2 is SYGVNS. V was shortened by 5 bases and J by 3 bases, with 17 bases between the two germline ends. This CDR3 is 15 amino acids long. This chain's CDR3 is CASSSVRHNSYEQYF. In DNA, the CDR3 is TGTGCCAGCAGTAGTGTCAGACACAACAGCTACGAGCAGTACTTC.

This sequence joins TRBV6-5 and TRBJ2-1; D is possibly TRBD2 (6 bases). CDR3 length equals 14 residues. Germline-derived CDR1 and CDR2 are MNHEY and SVGAGI. The germline V and J ends were trimmed by 8 bases and 0 bases, with 11 bases remaining between them. CDR3 residues: CASVEGSSYNEQFF. CDR3 nucleotide sequence: TGTGCCAGCGTGGAGGGGAGCTCCTACAATGAGCAGTTCTTC.

The chain links TRBV7-2 to TRBJ2-1, with 7 nucleotides matching TRBD1. The CDR3 length is 15 residues. The V gene's germline CDR1 is SGHTA and CDR2 FQGNSA. V lost 3 bases to trimming and J lost 4 bases; unmatched junction nucleotides: 6. CDR3 DNA sequence: TGTGCCAGCAGCTTTGAGGGGACAGTGTACAATGAGCAGTTCTTC. As protein: CASSFEGTVYNEQFF.

This clone was seen more than once but under ten times. The V call is TRBV2, the J call TRBJ1-2; D possibly corresponds to TRBD1 (5 bases). Germline V lookup: CDR1 SNHLY, CDR2 FYNNEI. The V and J ends lost 5 bases and 7 bases respectively, with 20 bases between them. CDR3 size: 15 residues. The CDR3 is CASSPPSVGVSGYTF. DNA of the CDR3: TGTGCCAGCAGTCCCCCCAGTGTGGGGGTAAGTGGCTACACCTTC.

The genes are TRBV5-1 and TRBJ2-3, with TRBD1 identical over 8 bases. The CDR3 is 16 amino acids. Germline lookup yields CDR1 SGHRS and CDR2 YFSETQ. The trim removed 2 bases at V and 3 bases at J, leaving 8 bases unmatched. DNA for the CDR3: TGCGCCAGCAGCTTTTTTGCCAACAGGGGGACAGATACGCAGTATTTT. This sequence encodes CASSFFANRGTDTQYF.

The table lists this clone with a count of one. The gene calls are TRBV12-3 or TRBV12-4 and TRBJ1-1; D remains unclear. CDR3 length equals 13 residues. Trimming cost V 4 bases and J 3 bases, with 9 bases left between them. In DNA form, the CDR3 reads TGTGCCAGCAGTTCTCTGGGAGACACTGAAGCTTTCTTT. It specifies CASSSLGDTEAFF.

V gene TRBV6-5 combines with J gene TRBJ1-6; D ambiguous. Trimming took off 0 bases at V and 10 bases at J, with 13 bases between the two ends. The CDR3 is 15 amino acids. CDR1 and CDR2 from the germline V gene are MNHEY and SVGAGI. The CDR3 reads CASSYSAGKTSPLHF. The DNA of the CDR3 is TGTGCCAGCAGTTACTCGGCGGGAAAAACCTCACCCCTCCACTTT.

This clone showed up just a few times. CDR3 in amino acids: CASSVADRVLPNYGYTF. CDR3 coding DNA: TGTGCCAGCAGCGTAGCCGACAGGGTTCTACCAAACTATGGCTACACCTTC. The chain employs TRBV9 and TRBJ1-2, with 7 positions matching TRBD1. This CDR3 region has 17 residues. Germline values: CDR1 SGDLS, CDR2 YYNGEE. J gave up 2 bases and V 0 bases, and 10 bases lay outside the gene matches. Full variable domain (rest looked up from reference TRBV9 and TRBJ1-2): DSGVTQTPKHLITATGQRVTLRCSPRSGDLSVYWYQQSLDQGLQFLIQYYNGEERAKGNILERFSAQQFPDLHSELNLSSLELGDSALYFCASSVADRVLPNYGYTFGSGTRLTVV.